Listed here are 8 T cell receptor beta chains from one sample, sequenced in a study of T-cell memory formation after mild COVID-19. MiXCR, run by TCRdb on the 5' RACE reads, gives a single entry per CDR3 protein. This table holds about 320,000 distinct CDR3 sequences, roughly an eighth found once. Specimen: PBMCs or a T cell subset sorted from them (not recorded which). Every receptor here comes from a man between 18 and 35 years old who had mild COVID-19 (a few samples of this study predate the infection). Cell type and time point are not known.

The CDR3 sequence: CSATPGTGLGYTF. CDR3 bases: TGCAGTGCTACTCCCGGGACAGGGCTTGGCTACACCTTC. The chain employs TRBV20-1 and TRBJ1-2; 9 positions match TRBD1. CDR3 size: 13 residues. Germline trimming cut 4 bases from V and 7 bases from J; bases unmatched to any gene: 7. Germline-derived CDR1 and CDR2 are DFQATT and SNEGSKA (reference sequence).

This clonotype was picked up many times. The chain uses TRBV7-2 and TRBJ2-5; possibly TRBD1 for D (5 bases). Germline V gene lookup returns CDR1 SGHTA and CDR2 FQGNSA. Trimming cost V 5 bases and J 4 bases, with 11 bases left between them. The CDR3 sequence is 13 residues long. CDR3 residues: CASSRQGVETQYF. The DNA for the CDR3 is TGTGCCAGCAGCCGGCAGGGTGTAGAGACCCAGTACTTC.

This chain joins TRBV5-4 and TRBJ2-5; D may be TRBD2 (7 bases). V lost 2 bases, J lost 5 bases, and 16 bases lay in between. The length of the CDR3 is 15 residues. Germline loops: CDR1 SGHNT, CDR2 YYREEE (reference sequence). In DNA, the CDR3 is TGTGCCAGCAGCTTCCCGGCGGGGGCGGTGGAGACCCAGTACTTC. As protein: CASSFPAGAVETQYF.

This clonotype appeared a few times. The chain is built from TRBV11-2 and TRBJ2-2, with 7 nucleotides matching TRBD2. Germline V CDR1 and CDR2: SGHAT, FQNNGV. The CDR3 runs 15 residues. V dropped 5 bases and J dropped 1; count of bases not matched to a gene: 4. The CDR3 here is CASSRTGGNTGELFF. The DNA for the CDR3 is TGTGCCAGCAGCCGAACGGGGGGGAACACCGGGGAGCTGTTTTTT. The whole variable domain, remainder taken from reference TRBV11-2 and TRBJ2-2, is EAGVAQSPRYKIIEKRQSVAFWCNPISGHATLYWYQQILGQGPKLLIQFQNNGVVDDSQLPKDRFSAERLKGVDSTLKIQPAKLEDSAVYLCASSRTGGNTGELFFGEGSRLTVL.

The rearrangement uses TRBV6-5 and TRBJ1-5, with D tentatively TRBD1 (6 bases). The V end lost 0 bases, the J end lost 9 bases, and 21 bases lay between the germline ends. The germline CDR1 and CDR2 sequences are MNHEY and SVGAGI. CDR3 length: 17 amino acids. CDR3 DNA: TGTGCCAGCAGTTACTCGATAGGGGGGGCAGGGCTATGGCCCCAGCATTTT. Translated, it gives CASSYSIGGAGLWPQHF.

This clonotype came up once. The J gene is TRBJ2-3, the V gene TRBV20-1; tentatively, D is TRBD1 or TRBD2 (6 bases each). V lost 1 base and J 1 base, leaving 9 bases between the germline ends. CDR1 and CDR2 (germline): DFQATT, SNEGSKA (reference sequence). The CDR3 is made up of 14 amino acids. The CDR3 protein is CSARGGAGTDTQYF. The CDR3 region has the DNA TGCAGTGCTAGAGGGGGGGCCGGCACAGATACGCAGTATTTT.

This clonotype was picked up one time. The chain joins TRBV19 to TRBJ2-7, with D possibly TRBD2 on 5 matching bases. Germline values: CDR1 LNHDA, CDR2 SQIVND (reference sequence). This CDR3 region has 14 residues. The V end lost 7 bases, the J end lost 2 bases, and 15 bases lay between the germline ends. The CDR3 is CASTRARDPYEQYV. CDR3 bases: TGTGCCAGTACGAGGGCCAGAGACCCCTACGAGCAGTACGTC.

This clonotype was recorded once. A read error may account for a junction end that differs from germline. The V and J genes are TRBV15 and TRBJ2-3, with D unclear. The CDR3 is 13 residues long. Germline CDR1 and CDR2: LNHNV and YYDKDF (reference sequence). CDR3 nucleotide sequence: TGTGCCACCAGCCGAGAGCAGATGGGTACGCAGTATTTT. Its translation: CATSREQMGTQYF.